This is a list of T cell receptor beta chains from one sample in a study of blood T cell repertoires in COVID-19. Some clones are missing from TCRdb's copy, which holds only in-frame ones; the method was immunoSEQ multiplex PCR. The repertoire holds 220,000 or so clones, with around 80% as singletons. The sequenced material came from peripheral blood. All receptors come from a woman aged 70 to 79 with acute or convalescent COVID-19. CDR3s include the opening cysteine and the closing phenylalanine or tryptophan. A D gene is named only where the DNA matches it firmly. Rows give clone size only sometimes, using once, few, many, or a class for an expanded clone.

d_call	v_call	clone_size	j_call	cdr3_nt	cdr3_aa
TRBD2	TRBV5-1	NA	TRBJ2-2	TGCGCCAGCAGCCTCCTTAGCGGGGCCGCGAACACCGGGGAGCTGTTTTTT	CASSLLSGAANTGELFF
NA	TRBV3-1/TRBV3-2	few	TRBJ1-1	TGTGCCAGCAGCCATCCGGACACCCCGAACACTGAAGCTTTCTTT	CASSHPDTPNTEAFF
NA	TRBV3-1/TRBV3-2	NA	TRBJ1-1	TGTGCCAGCAGCCGGATCGGACAACGTGAAGCTTTCTTT	CASSRIGQREAFF
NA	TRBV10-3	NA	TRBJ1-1	TGTGCCATCAGTGAGTTTACAGGGCGGAATGAAGCTTTCTTT	CAISEFTGRNEAFF
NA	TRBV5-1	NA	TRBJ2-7	TGCGCCAGCAGCTTGTCAGGGGACGGACTGTACTTC	CASSLSGDGLYF
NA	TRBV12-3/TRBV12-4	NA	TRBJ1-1	TGTGCCAGCAGTTTGGTCGGTTCCACTGAAGCTTTCTTT	CASSLVGSTEAFF
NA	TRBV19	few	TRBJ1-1	TGTGCCAGTAGTATACAGAACACTGAAGCTTTCTTT	CASSIQNTEAFF
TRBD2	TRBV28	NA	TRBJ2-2	TGTGCCAGCAGGTCGACGGGGGGGAGCGGGGAGCTGTTTTTT	CASRSTGGSGELFF
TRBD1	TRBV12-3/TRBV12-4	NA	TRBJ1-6	TGTGCCAGCAGCCCAGGGGGGTCCCTCCACTTT	CASSPGGSLHF
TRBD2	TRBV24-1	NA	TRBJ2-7	TGTGCCACCCCTTTACTAGCGGGAGGACGCTACGAGCAGTACTTC	CATPLLAGGRYEQYF
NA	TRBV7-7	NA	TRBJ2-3	TGTGCTAGCAGCCCCCTAGTAGGGGGAGGGGAAGATACGCAGTATTTT	CASSPLVGGGEDTQYF
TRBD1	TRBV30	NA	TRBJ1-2	TGTGCCTGGAGTGCCTCGGGACAGGGAGGCGGCTACACCTTC	CAWSASGQGGGYTF
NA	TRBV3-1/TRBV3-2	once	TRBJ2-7	TGTGCCAGCAGCAGGGGTTCCGGCTACGAGCAGTACTTC	CASSRGSGYEQYF
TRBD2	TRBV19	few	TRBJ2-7	TGTGCCAGTAGTAGGTCTAGCGGGATTAACGAGCAGTACTTC	CASSRSSGINEQYF
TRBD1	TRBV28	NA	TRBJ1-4	TGTGCCAGCAGTTTATTTTCCAGGGGGCGAACTAATGAAAAACTGTTTTTT	CASSLFSRGRTNEKLFF
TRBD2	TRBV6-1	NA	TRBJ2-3	TGTGCCAGCAGTGCTTCATTAGCGGGAGGTTACACAGATACGCAGTATTTT	CASSASLAGGYTDTQYF
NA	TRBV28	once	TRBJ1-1	TGTGCCAGCAGCTCGGGGGGGTCTAAAGCTTTCTTT	CASSSGGSKAFF
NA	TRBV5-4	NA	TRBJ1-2	TGTGCCAGCAGCTCGCCGCTGGACAGAGGTACTAACTATGGCTACACCTTC	CASSSPLDRGTNYGYTF
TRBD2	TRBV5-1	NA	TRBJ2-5	TGCGCCAGCAATAGCGGGAGCGGGGAGACCCAGTACTTC	CASNSGSGETQYF
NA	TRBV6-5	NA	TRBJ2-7	TGTGCCAGCAGTTACTCGGGGCAGACCTACGAGCAGTACTTC	CASSYSGQTYEQYF
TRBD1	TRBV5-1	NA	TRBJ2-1	TGCGCCAGCAGCTTAGGGGTGGGGACAGGCTCCTACAATGAGCAGTTCTTC	CASSLGVGTGSYNEQFF
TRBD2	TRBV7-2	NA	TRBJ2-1	TGTGCCAGCAGCTTAGTAGGGACTAGCGTCAATGAGCAGTTCTTC	CASSLVGTSVNEQFF
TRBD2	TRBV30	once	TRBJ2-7	TGTGCCTGGACCAGCGGGAGAAATTCCTACGAGCAGTACTTC	CAWTSGRNSYEQYF
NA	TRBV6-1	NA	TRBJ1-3	TGTGCCAGCAGTGAATATGGGGGGTTCGGAAACACCATATATTTT	CASSEYGGFGNTIYF
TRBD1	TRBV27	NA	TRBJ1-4	TGTGCCAGCAGTTCCAGGACAGGGGGCCGATATGGGGCAACTAATGAAAAACTGTTTTTT	CASSSRTGGRYGATNEKLFF